A single sample gave rise to the 27 T cell receptor beta chains below, sequenced in a study of blood T cell repertoires in COVID-19. Libraries were prepared by immunoSEQ multiplex PCR; TCRdb keeps only in-frame clonotypes and omits some of them. Counted here are about 240,000 clones, roughly four fifths occurring once; the ten biggest clones make up around 7.5%. The source material was peripheral blood. The receptors shown here come from a woman at least 80 years old with COVID-19, enrolled during active disease.

This chain links TRBV19 with TRBJ2-7; 9 bases are shared with TRBD2. There are 16 residues in the CDR3. Looked up from germline, CDR1 is LNHDA and CDR2 is SQIVND (reference sequence). The junction had 5 bases not matched to a gene; V was cut back by 0 bases and J by 2 bases. The CDR3 DNA follows: TGTGCCAGTAGTATAGATCTGACTAGCGGACCCTACGAGCAGTACTTC. Its translation: CASSIDLTSGPYEQYF.

The chain is built from TRBV7-6 and TRBJ2-7; 7 bases fit TRBD2. Germline V CDR1 and CDR2: SGHVS, FNYEAQ. V gave up 0 bases and J gave up 6 bases; unmatched junction bases: 8. CDR3 length: 15 amino acids. CDR3 nucleotide sequence: TGTGCCAGCAGCTTAGCGCTAGGGACTAATACCGAGCAGTACTTC. Amino acids: CASSLALGTNTEQYF.

Concerning this clone itself: An end of the junction differs from the germline gene, which may be a read error. V and J are TRBV7-7 and TRBJ1-6, with TRBD1 matching 7 bases. CDR1 and CDR2 from the germline V gene are SSHAT and FNYEAQ (reference sequence). The CDR3 totals 20 residues. The CDR3 loop is CASSRTANRGQSSYNSPLHF. DNA of the CDR3: TGTGCTAGCAGCCGGACCGCTAATCGGGGACAGAGCTCCTATAATTCACCCCTCCACTTT.

Only a few counts were recorded for this clone. V gene TRBV6-1 combines with J gene TRBJ1-1, with unresolved D. V lost 2 bases and J 2 bases, leaving 9 bases between the germline ends. CDR3 length equals 14 residues. The V gene's germline CDR1 is MNHNS and CDR2 SASEGT. The CDR3 protein is CASSELSSNTEAFF. CDR3 coding DNA: TGTGCCAGCAGTGAACTTAGTTCCAACACTGAAGCTTTCTTT.

The gene calls are TRBV5-5 and TRBJ2-2, with TRBD2 as a possible D gene (6 bases). Germline values: CDR1 SGHKS, CDR2 YYEKEE (reference sequence). The V and J ends lost 3 bases and 6 bases respectively, with 15 bases between them. The CDR3 is 15 amino acids. CDR3 sequence: CASSSSLAHSGELFF. In DNA, the CDR3 is TGTGCCAGCAGCTCCTCACTAGCTCATTCCGGGGAGCTGTTTTTT.

This clone showed up many times. The chain employs TRBV30 and TRBJ2-7; TRBD1 agrees at 9 bases. V lost 6 bases to trimming and J lost 1 base; unmatched junction nucleotides: 10. The germline CDR1 and CDR2 sequences are GTSNPN and SVGIG (reference sequence). The CDR3 contains 15 residues. In DNA, the CDR3 is TGTGCCTGTTTAGGACAGGGGTATCGATCCTACGAGCAGTACTTC. Residues: CACLGQGYRSYEQYF.

The rearrangement joins TRBV2 to TRBJ2-4, with TRBD2 as a possible D gene (6 bases). Germline V gene lookup returns CDR1 SNHLY and CDR2 FYNNEI. The CDR3 runs 15 residues. V gave up 8 bases and J gave up 9 bases, with 23 bases separating them. The CDR3 nucleotides read TGTGCCAGCTTCCCCCGCGGGGTTGGAGACCGCATTCAGTACTTC. Translation gives CASFPRGVGDRIQYF.

The chain has TRBV6-6 and TRBJ1-5; 7 nucleotides align to TRBD1. V trimming: 4 bases; J trimming: 7 bases; junction bases outside the gene matches: 13. Germline CDR1 MNHNY, CDR2 SVGAGI (reference sequence). The CDR3 covers 16 residues. The CDR3 here is CASSWDSPRGNQPQHF. CDR3 DNA: TGTGCCAGCAGTTGGGACAGTCCCAGGGGGAACCAGCCCCAGCATTTT.

In this sample, this clone turned up once. Distinct nucleotide sequences in the sample also encode this CDR3. The chain carries TRBV18 and TRBJ1-1, with TRBD1 as a possible D gene (5 bases). CDR1 is KGHSH and CDR2 is LQKENI in the germline V gene. V lost 6 bases and J 1 base, leaving 9 bases between the germline ends. CDR3 size: 13 residues. CDR3 sequence (DNA): TGTGCCAGCTCTCCTCAGGGGAACACTGAAGCTTTCTTT. Its protein is CASSPQGNTEAFF.

The genes are TRBV27 and TRBJ2-5; D call uncertain. Trimming stripped 4 bases from V and 9 bases from J, with 18 bases between. The germline V gene has CDR1 MNHEY and CDR2 SMNVEV (reference sequence). The length of the CDR3 is 14 residues. The CDR3 region is CASSSPRQIEAQYF. DNA for the CDR3: TGTGCCAGCAGTTCTCCGCGTCAGATTGAGGCCCAGTACTTC.

The chain has TRBV2 and TRBJ1-1; 7 bases agree with TRBD1. J gave up 7 bases and V 6 bases, and 5 bases lay outside the gene matches. The CDR3 totals 12 residues. The germline gives CDR1 SNHLY, CDR2 FYNNEI. Here the CDR3 DNA reads TGTGCCAGCAGGGATGACAGGGTTGAAGCTTTCTTT. Its translation is CASRDDRVEAFF.

The chain uses TRBV11-2 and TRBJ1-4; D call uncertain. V was clipped by 1 base and J by 5 bases, with 5 bases between them. The CDR3 runs 13 residues. Germline assignment: CDR1 SGHAT and CDR2 FQNNGV. In nucleotides, the CDR3 is TGTGCCAGCAGCTTAGTAGAAAATGAAAAACTGTTTTTT. Translating gives CASSLVENEKLFF.

The V and J genes are TRBV27 and TRBJ1-1; D is perhaps TRBD1 (5 bases). CDR1 and CDR2 (germline): MNHEY, SMNVEV (reference sequence). CDR3 size: 14 residues. V gave up 0 bases and J gave up 11 bases, with 16 bases separating them. CDR3 coding DNA: TGTGCCAGCAGTTTATCGACGTCAGGGCGAGAGGCTTTCTTT. Translation: CASSLSTSGREAFF.

V gene TRBV7-3 combines with J gene TRBJ2-3, with 9 bases matching TRBD2. In germline, CDR1 is SGHTA, CDR2 FQGTGA. The CDR3 sequence is 19 residues long. Trimming took 5 bases from V and 0 from J; bases not matched to a gene: 15. CDR3 residues: CASSPTASGGPPSTDTQYF. DNA for the CDR3: TGTGCCAGCAGCCCGACAGCGAGCGGGGGGCCTCCTAGCACAGATACGCAGTATTTT.

V usage is TRBV2 and J usage is TRBJ2-3; 9 positions match TRBD2. V trimming: 5 bases; J trimming: 4 bases; junction bases outside the gene matches: 19. The CDR3 is made up of 19 amino acids. The germline gives CDR1 SNHLY, CDR2 FYNNEI. The CDR3 DNA follows: TGTGCCAGCAGTAAACGAACCCTCACCTTAGCGGGGGAGGCAGATACGCAGTATTTT. It translates to CASSKRTLTLAGEADTQYF.

The rearrangement links TRBV5-1 to TRBJ2-2, with 8 positions matching TRBD1. The germline gives CDR1 SGHRS, CDR2 YFSETQ. V trimming: 6 bases; J trimming: 6 bases; junction bases outside the gene matches: 7. The CDR3 contains 14 residues. CDR3 sequence (DNA): TGCGCCAGCAACCTACGGACAGGGTCCGGGGAGCTGTTTTTT. Amino acid sequence: CASNLRTGSGELFF.

The rearrangement links TRBV5-1 to TRBJ2-1, with a weak D call TRBD1 (7 bases). CDR1 SGHRS and CDR2 YFSETQ come from the germline V gene. The V gene lost 4 bases and the J gene lost 9 bases, with 14 bases spanning the gap. CDR3 length equals 13 residues. The CDR3 loop is CASSVQGGGEQFF. CDR3 sequence (DNA): TGCGCCAGCAGCGTTCAGGGGGGAGGTGAGCAGTTCTTC. The whole variable domain, filled in from reference TRBV5-1 and TRBJ2-1, reads KAGVTQTPRYLIKTRGQQVTLSCSPISGHRSVSWYQQTPGQGLQFLFEYFSETQRNKGNFPGRFSGRQFSNSRSEMNVSTLELGDSALYLCASSVQGGGEQFFGPGTRLTVL.

This clone was seen only a few times. The chain links TRBV11-2 to TRBJ2-2, with 8 bases that match TRBD1. The CDR3 spans 15 residues. Germline trimming cut 4 bases from V and 2 bases from J; bases unmatched to any gene: 3. CDR1 is SGHAT, CDR2 FQNNGV, per germline. CDR3 in amino acids: CASSSGQGNTGELFF. The CDR3 DNA follows: TGTGCCAGCAGCTCCGGACAGGGTAACACCGGGGAGCTGTTTTTT.

This rearrangement joins TRBV7-9 to TRBJ1-2; a possible D gene is TRBD1 (5 bases). The V and J ends lost 7 bases and 5 bases respectively, with 14 bases between them. The CDR3 spans 13 residues. Germline values: CDR1 SEHNR, CDR2 FQNEAQ (reference sequence). The CDR3 protein is CASTIYGGYGYTF. The CDR3 coding sequence is TGTGCCAGCACTATCTACGGGGGGTATGGCTACACCTTC.

The CDR3 loop reads CASSTLGRTEAFF. The CDR3 DNA follows: TGTGCCAGCAGTACTCTGGGGAGGACTGAAGCTTTCTTT. The rearrangement uses TRBV12-3 or TRBV12-4 and TRBJ1-1; D unresolved. V was cut by 5 bases and J by 5 bases, with 12 bases left in between. The CDR3 is 13 amino acids.

The J gene is TRBJ2-1, the V gene TRBV7-2, with 10 bases identical to TRBD2. The V segment lost 5 bases and the J segment 4 bases; nucleotides outside the gene matches: 8. The CDR3 totals 16 residues. Germline assignment: CDR1 SGHTA and CDR2 FQGNSA. The CDR3 loop is CASSTTGTSAYNEQFF. The CDR3 DNA sequence: TGTGCCAGCAGCACAACCGGGACTAGCGCTTACAATGAGCAGTTCTTC.

The rearrangement links TRBV4-1 to TRBJ1-5; 7 bases are shared with TRBD1. Trimming cost V 1 base and J 6 bases; bases outside gene matches: 6. This CDR3 spans 15 amino acids. The germline gives CDR1 MGHRA, CDR2 YSYEKL. The CDR3 sequence is CASSQGPGGSQPQHF. The CDR3 nucleotides are TGCGCCAGCAGCCAAGGGCCAGGGGGGAGTCAGCCCCAGCATTTT.

The CDR3 spells CATISGSSYNEQFF. Written as DNA, the CDR3 is TGTGCCACTATTAGCGGGAGTTCTTACAATGAGCAGTTCTTC. The rearrangement joins TRBV6-5 to TRBJ2-1; the match to TRBD2 covers 9 bases. This CDR3 is built from 14 residues. With V trimmed by 10 bases and J by 4 bases, 8 bases remained unmatched. Germline assignment: CDR1 MNHEY and CDR2 SVGAGI.

This clone has a single count. The gene calls are TRBV11-1 and TRBJ2-3, with 8 positions matching TRBD1. Germline values: CDR1 SGHAT, CDR2 FQDESV (reference sequence). Trimming cost V 5 bases and J 3 bases; bases outside gene matches: 10. CDR3 size: 16 residues. In nucleotides, the CDR3 is TGTGCCAGCAGCGTCACCGGGACAGGTAGTACAGATACGCAGTATTTT. Translation: CASSVTGTGSTDTQYF.

The CDR3 DNA sequence: TGTGCCAGCAGCTCCAGGGGGCGCAGCACAGATACGCAGTATTTT. Translation gives CASSSRGRSTDTQYF. The chain is built from TRBV7-2 and TRBJ2-3, with 8 nucleotides matching TRBD1. J gave up 0 bases and V 4 bases, and 3 bases lay outside the gene matches. The CDR3 extends over 15 amino acids. Germline values: CDR1 SGHTA, CDR2 FQGNSA.

This clone has a handful of counts. This chain links TRBV2 with TRBJ2-3, with a weak D call TRBD2 (6 bases). Looked up from germline, CDR1 is SNHLY and CDR2 is FYNNEI. V lost 5 bases and J 4 bases, leaving 13 bases between the germline ends. This CDR3 region has 14 residues. CDR3 sequence: CASSPSTRADTQYF. The CDR3 DNA reads as TGTGCCAGCAGTCCCTCGACTAGGGCAGATACGCAGTATTTT.

The chain uses TRBV5-1 and TRBJ2-1, with unresolved D. With 1 base removed from V and 6 bases from J, the gap between germline ends came to 14 bases. Germline V lookup: CDR1 SGHRS, CDR2 YFSETQ. This CDR3 region has 15 residues. CDR3 in amino acids: CASSLMPADINEQFF. CDR3 sequence (DNA): TGCGCCAGCAGCTTGATGCCAGCCGACATCAATGAGCAGTTCTTC.